These 24 T cell receptor beta chains were all obtained from the same sample, sequenced in a study of blood T cells in healthy people across ages. A sample-barcoded 5' primer and a J-beta primer mix were used in a second PCR of about 7 to 12 cycles. TCRdb passed the 5' RACE reads through MiXCR, listing each CDR3 protein once. This sample carries 1.4 million to 1.5 million distinct CDR3 sequences, roughly 40% of them seen once, and the ten largest clones take under 8%. Sequencing input: blood. The source of these receptors is a young woman in good health.

This clonotype was observed a handful of times. V and J are TRBV6-5 and TRBJ2-1; 12 bases align to TRBD1. The trim removed 3 bases at V and 0 bases at J, leaving 6 bases unmatched. Germline assignment: CDR1 MNHEY and CDR2 SVGAGI. The CDR3 is made up of 18 amino acids. The DNA of the CDR3 is TGTGCCAGCAGTTATTCCGGGACAGGGGGCGTCTCCTACAATGAGCAGTTCTTC. Translation: CASSYSGTGGVSYNEQFF.

Only a few counts were recorded for this clonotype. The chain recombines TRBV27 with TRBJ2-3; D might be TRBD1 or TRBD2, each matching 5 bases. V was trimmed by 5 bases and J by 4 bases, leaving 22 bases between them. This CDR3 comprises 17 residues. Germline CDR1 MNHEY, CDR2 SMNVEV (reference sequence). The DNA for the CDR3 is TGTGCCAGCAGTCAAGGACCGGGCCCCGTGGGGGCAGATACGCAGTATTTT. Its translation is CASSQGPGPVGADTQYF.

The table lists this clonotype with a few counts. This chain links TRBV20-1 with TRBJ2-4; no clear D gene. The J call may be in error: the DNA end matches TRBJ2-7 better. The CDR3 runs to 13 residues. CDR1 is DFQATT, CDR2 SNEGSKA, per germline (reference sequence). The CDR3 sequence: CSARDLTGCEQYF. DNA for the CDR3: TGCAGTGCTAGAGATTTAACGGGCTGCGAGCAGTACTTC.

The rearrangement links TRBV20-1 to TRBJ2-5, with TRBD2 identical over 10 bases. The V gene's germline CDR1 is DFQATT and CDR2 SNEGSKA (reference sequence). The CDR3 runs 17 residues. V shed 0 bases and J 5 bases; nucleotides not matched to a gene: 12. The CDR3 sequence is CSARDSSGGVLRETQYF. The CDR3 nucleotides read TGCAGTGCTAGAGATAGCAGCGGGGGGGTTCTGAGGGAGACCCAGTACTTC.

The chain carries TRBV30 and TRBJ2-3; TRBD1 aligns across 10 bases. Germline V gene lookup returns CDR1 GTSNPN and CDR2 SVGIG (reference sequence). V shed 1 base and J 5 bases; nucleotides not matched to a gene: 3. The CDR3 covers 14 residues. The CDR3 reads CAWSEGTGVDTQYF. The CDR3 DNA reads as TGTGCCTGGAGTGAAGGGACAGGGGTAGATACGCAGTATTTT.

This chain connects TRBV5-5 to TRBJ2-5, with TRBD1 matching 7 bases. The CDR3 spans 15 residues. Germline CDR1 reads SGHKS; CDR2 reads YYEKEE (reference sequence). The V and J ends lost 4 bases and 5 bases, in that order; junction bases with no gene match: 11. CDR3 sequence reads: CASSTGQTLGETQYF. The CDR3 DNA follows: TGTGCCAGCAGCACGGGACAGACCTTGGGGGAGACCCAGTACTTC.

This clonotype turned up a few times. The rearrangement joins TRBV12-3 or TRBV12-4 to TRBJ2-3; 7 bases line up with TRBD2. With V trimmed by 10 bases and J by 5 bases, 9 bases remained unmatched. This CDR3 has 13 amino acids. CDR3 loop: CATVVAGLDTQYF. The CDR3 DNA sequence: TGTGCCACCGTGGTAGCGGGTTTAGATACGCAGTATTTT.

The chain has TRBV12-3 or TRBV12-4 and TRBJ1-1; no clear D. The V end lost 1 base, the J end lost 9 bases, and 9 bases lay between the germline ends. This CDR3 is 12 amino acids long. The CDR3: CASSLVARKAFF. The CDR3 DNA reads TGTGCCAGCAGTTTAGTAGCGAGGAAAGCTTTCTTT.

The V and J genes are TRBV12-3 or TRBV12-4 and TRBJ2-1, with D possibly being TRBD2 (6 bases). The CDR3 has 14 residues. Trimming took off 2 bases at V and 6 bases at J, with 11 bases between the two ends. CDR3 loop: CASSLSTSPNEQFF. CDR3 nucleotides: TGTGCCAGCAGTTTATCGACTAGTCCCAATGAGCAGTTCTTC.

This rearrangement joins TRBV30 to TRBJ2-1, with D unclear. Germline loops: CDR1 GTSNPN, CDR2 SVGIG (reference sequence). The CDR3 contains 14 residues. V was cut by 5 bases and J by 4 bases, with 15 bases left in between. CDR3 DNA: TGTGCCTGGTTGACGCCTCAAGCTTACAATGAGCAGTTCTTC. Translation: CAWLTPQAYNEQFF.

The table lists this clonotype with a few counts. V and J are TRBV29-1 and TRBJ1-5; 9 positions match TRBD1. The CDR3 has 13 residues. Germline CDR1 reads SQVTM; CDR2 reads ANQGSEA. V gave up 7 bases and J gave up 6 bases; unmatched junction bases: 7. This CDR3 reads CSATADRGQPQHF. CDR3 in DNA: TGCAGCGCCACCGCGGACAGGGGTCAGCCCCAGCATTTT.

The CDR3 here is CASTLAGPRNEQFF. The CDR3 region has the DNA TGTGCCAGCACTCTAGCGGGCCCTAGAAATGAGCAGTTCTTC. The chain links TRBV6-2 or TRBV6-3 to TRBJ2-1; 8 bases line up with TRBD2. Germline-derived CDR1 and CDR2 are MNHEY and SVGEGT. The CDR3 extends over 14 amino acids. After removal of 7 bases from V and 7 bases from J, the junction contained 9 bases not matched to a gene.

This clonotype came up a few times. The genes are TRBV20-1 and TRBJ2-7, with TRBD1 matching over 7 bases. Germline assignment: CDR1 DFQATT and CDR2 SNEGSKA (reference sequence). V lost 4 bases, J lost 2 bases, and 5 bases stayed unmatched. The CDR3 has 13 residues. CDR3 bases: TGCAGTGCTATGGACAGGTCGACCTACGAGCAGTACTTC. Protein: CSAMDRSTYEQYF.

This rearrangement joins TRBV6-6 to TRBJ1-5, with D hard to call. This CDR3 has 15 residues. V was cut by 2 bases and J by 5 bases, with 13 bases left in between. Germline V CDR1 and CDR2: MNHNY, SVGAGI (reference sequence). CDR3 DNA: TGTGCCAGCAGTTACGTTGGGGAACTGGATCAGCCCCAGCATTTT. Residues: CASSYVGELDQPQHF.

The V and J genes are TRBV2 and TRBJ1-1; D not certain. Trimming left V 5 bases short and J 7 bases short, with 14 bases between. The CDR3 has 13 residues. CDR1 and CDR2 from the germline V gene are SNHLY and FYNNEI. DNA of the CDR3: TGTGCCAGCAGTTACACCCAGTGGGGTGAAGCTTTCTTT. Amino acids: CASSYTQWGEAFF. Full variable domain (rest looked up from reference TRBV2 and TRBJ1-1): EPEVTQTPSHQVTQMGQEVILRCVPISNHLYFYWYRQILGQKVEFLVSFYNNEISEKSEIFDDQFSVERPDGSNFTLKIRSTKLEDSAMYFCASSYTQWGEAFFGQGTRLTVV.

This clonotype was detected a few times. This chain uses TRBV6-2 or TRBV6-3 with TRBJ2-3; no clear D. The germline CDR1 and CDR2 sequences are MNHEY and SVGEGT. Trimming pared 2 bases from V and 3 bases from J, leaving 15 bases between. The CDR3 is made up of 16 amino acids. The CDR3 here is CASSYVSVSLTDTQYF. In DNA form, the CDR3 reads TGTGCCAGCAGTTACGTGTCCGTTTCACTGACAGATACGCAGTATTTT.

There are a few counts of this clonotype. The chain links TRBV5-1 to TRBJ2-3, with D maybe TRBD1 (5 bases). The CDR3 is made up of 14 amino acids. Germline assignment: CDR1 SGHRS and CDR2 YFSETQ. The V end was cut by 0 bases, the J end by 5 bases, with 10 bases between. The CDR3 coding sequence is TGCGCCAGCAGCTTGGGCAGGGAAGAAGATACGCAGTATTTT. Translated: CASSLGREEDTQYF.

In this sample, this clonotype turned up a few times. The chain employs TRBV18 and TRBJ2-1; maybe TRBD1 (6 bases). V gave up 3 bases and J gave up 7 bases, with 13 bases separating them. Germline assignment: CDR1 KGHSH and CDR2 LQKENI. This CDR3 has 14 amino acids. The CDR3 bases are TGTGCCAGCTCACCGACGGGACAATTTAATGAGCAGTTCTTC. Its protein product is CASSPTGQFNEQFF.

This chain uses TRBV9 with TRBJ1-2; D remains ambiguous. V lost 0 bases and J lost 7, with 13 bases in between. The CDR3 runs to 14 residues. CDR1 is SGDLS, CDR2 YYNGEE, per germline. The CDR3 loop is CASSVDGLGGGYTF. DNA of the CDR3: TGTGCCAGCAGCGTAGACGGGCTAGGTGGTGGCTACACCTTC. Full variable domain (missing parts from reference TRBV9 and TRBJ1-2): DSGVTQTPKHLITATGQRVTLRCSPRSGDLSVYWYQQSLDQGLQFLIQYYNGEERAKGNILERFSAQQFPDLHSELNLSSLELGDSALYFCASSVDGLGGGYTFGSGTRLTVV.

The chain has TRBV4-1 and TRBJ2-6, with 11 bases lining up with TRBD1. The CDR3 extends over 19 amino acids. The V and J ends lost 6 bases and 0 bases, in that order; junction bases with no gene match: 10. CDR1 MGHRA and CDR2 YSYEKL come from the germline V gene. The CDR3 loop reads CASSFRSGTGGSGANVLTF. The CDR3 bases are TGCGCCAGCAGTTTTAGATCCGGGACAGGGGGCTCTGGGGCCAACGTCCTGACTTTC.

The chain is built from TRBV10-3 and TRBJ2-6; D unresolved. The CDR3 contains 14 residues. V was pared by 5 bases and J by 3 bases, with 8 bases between. Looked up from germline, CDR1 is ENHRY and CDR2 is SYGVKD. The CDR3 nucleotides read TGTGCCATCAGTTCACCCTTTGGGGCCAACGTCCTGACTTTC. Its translation: CAISSPFGANVLTF.

This chain connects TRBV4-2 to TRBJ2-5, with 11 bases aligning to TRBD1. Germline V lookup: CDR1 LGHNA, CDR2 YNFKEQ. The CDR3 totals 17 residues. The V segment lost 2 bases and the J segment 11 bases; nucleotides outside the gene matches: 16. DNA of the CDR3: TGTGCCAGCAGCCAATGGACCGGACAGGGGGCTCGTAATGAGCAGTACTTC. Its protein is CASSQWTGQGARNEQYF.

A few counts support this clonotype. As DNA, the CDR3 is TGTGCCAGCAGCTCGGACAGCGGCACTGAAGCTTTCTTT. Protein sequence: CASSSDSGTEAFF. The chain employs TRBV7-3 and TRBJ1-1, with a possible D match to TRBD1 (6 bases). Germline CDR1 SGHTA, CDR2 FQGTGA. Trimming removed 4 bases from V and 4 bases from J, with 10 bases in between. The CDR3 has 13 residues.

This clonotype was seen a few times. V gene TRBV24-1 combines with J gene TRBJ2-1, with D unresolved. The germline CDR1 and CDR2 sequences are KGHDR and SFDVKD. The CDR3 is 16 residues long. Trimming took 1 base from V and 9 from J, leaving 18 bases between them. The CDR3 region has the DNA TGTGCCACCAGTGATTTTAGTTCCGCCGCACATGGTGAGCAGTTCTTC. This encodes CATSDFSSAAHGEQFF.